This TCR beta chain was identified in a study of TIL therapy for anti-PD-1-resistant metastatic lung cancer. Time point in this sample: pre-treatment sample, taken before nivolumab and TIL therapy. Enrollment ran from late 2017 to January 2020. The CDR3 contains 17 residues. V shed 0 bases, J shed 1 base, and the junction held 5 bases outside the gene matches. CDR1 is SGDLS, CDR2 YYNGEE, per germline. Sequencing used immunoSEQ v3. Each library reached 2 million or so read pairs, or about 4.5-6.5 million at deep level. TCRdb's copy holds only in-frame clones and misses some; the assay was immunoSEQ multiplex PCR. This sample carries tens of thousands of clones, 73% of them seen once, and the ten largest clones take approximately 5.3%.

V is TRBV9 and J is TRBJ2-5; TRBD2 matches at 11 bases. This TCR was recovered from a person aged 25-80 years with non-small cell lung cancer. Here the sequenced sample was blood, taken at baseline. The CDR3, as DNA: TGTGCCAGCAGCGTAGGTGCTAGCGGGGGGATCCAAGAGACCCAGTACTTC. Its translation is CASSVGASGGIQETQYF.